This entry lists 32 T cell receptor beta chains sequenced from one sample in a study of blood T cell repertoires in COVID-19. Sequenced by immunoSEQ multiplex PCR; TCRdb stores in-frame clones only, minus some. Among around 230,000 clones listed, approximately 85% were seen once. The sample was peripheral blood. The receptors here all came from a man aged 50-59 years with COVID-19, enrolled during active disease.

The CDR3 sequence: CASSRLGQDSYEQYF. CDR3 nucleotides: TGTGCCAGCTCCCGCCTTGGACAGGATTCCTACGAGCAGTACTTC. The chain couples TRBV6-5 to TRBJ2-7; 7 bases agree with TRBD1. V was clipped by 8 bases and J by 1 base; unmatched bases: 11. The germline CDR1 and CDR2 sequences are MNHEY and SVGAGI. This CDR3 is built from 15 residues.

This clone showed up just once. J is TRBJ2-3 and V is TRBV7-2, with TRBD2 identical over 7 bases. The CDR3 loop spans 13 amino acids. After removal of 9 bases from V and 1 base from J, the junction contained 4 bases not matched to a gene. CDR1 and CDR2 from the germline V gene are SGHTA and FQGNSA. CDR3 loop: CASGRGGTDTQYF. In DNA form, the CDR3 reads TGTGCCAGTGGTCGGGGGGGCACAGATACGCAGTATTTT.

This sequence joins TRBV29-1 and TRBJ1-2, with TRBD1 matching 7 bases. The V gene's germline CDR1 is SQVTM and CDR2 ANQGSEA. The trim removed 4 bases at V and 7 bases at J, leaving 9 bases unmatched. CDR3 length equals 13 residues. CDR3 region: CSVGATGISGYTF. In nucleotides, the CDR3 is TGCAGCGTTGGGGCGACAGGGATTAGTGGCTACACCTTC.

This chain uses TRBV28 with TRBJ1-4; 8 positions agree with TRBD1. Germline V CDR1 and CDR2: MDHEN, SYDVKM. V trimming: 4 bases; J trimming: 4 bases; junction bases outside the gene matches: 5. The CDR3 runs 15 residues. CDR3 coding DNA: TGTGCCAGCAGTTCAACGGGACAGGTTAATGAAAAACTGTTTTTT. Its translation: CASSSTGQVNEKLFF.

This sequence joins TRBV5-1 and TRBJ1-3, with D hard to call. Germline CDR1 reads SGHRS; CDR2 reads YFSETQ. The CDR3 totals 16 residues. V was trimmed by 2 bases and J by 0 bases, leaving 12 bases between them. The CDR3: CASSLAGVGSGNTIYF. CDR3 DNA sequence: TGCGCCAGCAGCTTAGCAGGCGTAGGCTCTGGAAACACCATATATTTT.

The gene calls are TRBV5-8 and TRBJ2-2, with TRBD1 identical over 8 bases. V lost 0 bases, J lost 13 bases, and 2 bases stayed unmatched. There are 12 residues in the CDR3. CDR1 and CDR2 from the germline V gene are SGHTS and YDEGEE. The CDR3 DNA reads as TGTGCCAGCAGCTTGGTTGGACAGGGGCTGTTTTTT. Translated: CASSLVGQGLFF. Based on the CDR3 plus reference TRBV5-8 and TRBJ2-2, the full variable domain is EAGVTQSPTHLIKTRGQQATLRCSPISGHTSVYWYQQALGLGLQFLLWYDEGEERNRGNFPPRFSGRQFPNYSSELNVNALELEDSALYLCASSLVGQGLFFGEGSRLTVL.

The chain couples TRBV18 to TRBJ2-7; tentatively, D is TRBD1 (6 bases). V shed 6 bases and J shed 5 bases, with 11 bases lying between them. The CDR3 totals 12 residues. CDR1 KGHSH and CDR2 LQKENI come from the germline V gene. Written as DNA, the CDR3 is TGTGCCAGCTCCCCATCAGGGGACGAGCAGTACTTC. Encoded protein: CASSPSGDEQYF.

The chain is built from TRBV10-3 and TRBJ1-4; D is perhaps TRBD1 (5 bases). CDR3 length: 14 residues. Trimming left V 6 bases short and J 11 bases short, with 19 bases between. Germline V gene lookup returns CDR1 ENHRY and CDR2 SYGVKD. CDR3 in amino acids: CAIRPMAGKGKLFF. The CDR3, as DNA: TGTGCCATCAGGCCGATGGCAGGGAAGGGGAAACTGTTTTTT.

This chain uses TRBV9 with TRBJ2-7; 9 nucleotides align to TRBD1. V lost 4 bases, J lost 4 bases, and 3 bases stayed unmatched. This CDR3 has 13 residues. The germline V gene encodes CDR1 SGDLS and CDR2 YYNGEE. CDR3 residues: CASSTGGSYEQYF. The CDR3, as DNA: TGTGCCAGCAGCACAGGGGGCTCGTACGAGCAGTACTTC.

This chain uses TRBV25-1 with TRBJ1-1; D is perhaps TRBD1 (6 bases). Germline CDR1 is MGHDK and CDR2 is SYGVNS. Trimming removed 3 bases from V and 0 bases from J, with 11 bases in between. The CDR3 is 15 amino acids. The CDR3 here is CASSDLRGLNTEAFF. CDR3 bases: TGTGCCAGCAGTGACTTGAGGGGGTTGAACACTGAAGCTTTCTTT.

This rearrangement joins TRBV27 to TRBJ1-3; 7 bases map to TRBD1. Germline CDR1 MNHEY, CDR2 SMNVEV (reference sequence). The CDR3 consists of 14 residues. The ends lost 5 bases at V and 5 bases at J; junction bases unmatched: 6. The CDR3: CASSGGQDRNTIYF. The CDR3, as DNA: TGTGCCAGCAGTGGAGGACAGGACAGAAACACCATATATTTT.

The chain links TRBV3-1 (or the pseudogene TRBV3-2) to TRBJ2-7; 8 bases match TRBD1. In germline, CDR1 is LGHDT, CDR2 YNNKEL (reference sequence). J lost 6 bases, V lost 2 bases, and 9 bases had no gene match. CDR3 length equals 15 residues. The DNA of the CDR3 is TGTGCCAGCAGCCAATCTATGACAGGGGTACGCGAGCAGTACTTC. It yields the protein CASSQSMTGVREQYF.

The chain recombines TRBV5-1 with TRBJ1-4, with D possibly matching TRBD1 (6 bases). This CDR3 has 14 amino acids. The V end was cut by 0 bases, the J end by 10 bases, with 13 bases between. CDR1 and CDR2 from the germline V gene are SGHRS and YFSETQ. This chain's CDR3 is CASSLGGQGRKLFF. CDR3 sequence (DNA): TGCGCCAGCAGCTTGGGAGGGCAGGGGAGAAAACTGTTTTTT.

A few counts support this clone. This chain uses TRBV5-8 with TRBJ1-5; D gene ambiguous. The CDR3 loop spans 17 amino acids. Trimming took 3 bases from V and 6 from J, leaving 22 bases between them. Germline loops: CDR1 SGHTS, CDR2 YDEGEE. CDR3 loop: CASSSRGGSTRGQPQHF. CDR3 nucleotide sequence: TGTGCCAGCAGCTCCCGGGGTGGGAGCACCAGAGGTCAGCCCCAGCATTTT.

V is TRBV5-1 and J is TRBJ1-1, with TRBD1 matching over 8 bases. CDR1 is SGHRS, CDR2 YFSETQ, per germline. V lost 3 bases to trimming and J lost 6 bases; unmatched junction nucleotides: 13. This CDR3 spans 16 amino acids. CDR3 amino acids: CASSSGPGQGLPEAFF. The CDR3, as DNA: TGCGCCAGCAGCTCTGGACCCGGACAGGGTCTCCCTGAAGCTTTCTTT.

Notes on this clone: Possible read error: a much larger clone is one base away. The rearrangement uses TRBV7-3 and TRBJ1-1; 8 bases match TRBD1. CDR1 SGHTA and CDR2 FQGTGA come from the germline V gene. The J segment lost 4 bases and the V segment lost 5 bases, leaving 3 bases of the junction unmatched. This CDR3 has 13 amino acids. For the CDR3, the DNA is TGTGCCAGCAGCCGGACAGGGACCACTGAAGCTTTCTTT. Its protein is CASSRTGTTEAFF.

This clone was counted only a few times. The chain carries TRBV15 and TRBJ2-6, with no clear D. The ends were cut back, 3 bases at V and 0 bases at J, with 6 bases in the middle. This CDR3 contains 15 residues. Germline V gene data show CDR1 as LNHNV and CDR2 as YYDKDF (reference sequence). CDR3 DNA sequence: TGTGCCACCAGCAGCCCCAACTCTGGGGCCAACGTCCTGACTTTC. Encoded protein: CATSSPNSGANVLTF.

This rearrangement joins TRBV3-1 (or the pseudogene TRBV3-2) to TRBJ1-6, with D possibly matching TRBD1 (6 bases). V dropped 5 bases and J dropped 9 bases, with 11 bases sitting between them. Germline V gene lookup returns CDR1 LGHDT and CDR2 YNNKEL (reference sequence). CDR3 size: 13 residues. CDR3 amino acids: CASSSGQPSPLHF. As DNA, the CDR3 is TGTGCCAGCAGCTCAGGACAGCCTTCACCCCTCCACTTT.

The rearrangement links TRBV15 to TRBJ1-2, with 7 bases identical to TRBD1. The germline CDR1 and CDR2 sequences are LNHNV and YYDKDF (reference sequence). V lost 1 base, J lost 4 bases, and 6 bases stayed unmatched. The CDR3 length is 15 residues. The CDR3 reads CATSRGRDRSYGYTF. The DNA for the CDR3 is TGTGCCACCAGCAGAGGAAGGGACAGAAGCTATGGCTACACCTTC.

The rearrangement uses TRBV7-9 and TRBJ2-2; 9 positions match TRBD2. V shed 5 bases and J 7 bases; nucleotides not matched to a gene: 20. The CDR3 is 19 amino acids. Germline V gives CDR1 SEHNR, CDR2 FQNEAQ (reference sequence). The chain's CDR3 is CASSPDPRRSGGIYGELFF. The CDR3 nucleotides are TGTGCCAGCAGCCCAGACCCCCGACGGAGCGGGGGGATCTACGGGGAGCTGTTTTTT.

This chain connects TRBV5-1 to TRBJ1-1; a weak D match, TRBD1 (6 bases). Trimming left V 4 bases short and J 2 bases short, with 12 bases between. The V gene's germline CDR1 is SGHRS and CDR2 YFSETQ. This CDR3 comprises 14 residues. DNA of the CDR3: TGCGCCAGCAGCCCCAGGGGAGTTAACACTGAAGCTTTCTTT. Translating it yields CASSPRGVNTEAFF. The variable domain in full, with the rest retrieved from reference TRBV5-1 and TRBJ1-1, is KAGVTQTPRYLIKTRGQQVTLSCSPISGHRSVSWYQQTPGQGLQFLFEYFSETQRNKGNFPGRFSGRQFSNSRSEMNVSTLELGDSALYLCASSPRGVNTEAFFGQGTRLTVV.

The J gene is TRBJ1-4, the V gene TRBV27; TRBD1 matches 9 bases. Trimming took 6 bases from V and 8 from J; bases not matched to a gene: 7. The CDR3 is 14 amino acids. CDR1 and CDR2 from the germline V gene are MNHEY and SMNVEV (reference sequence). This CDR3 is CASSPQGAREKLFF. The CDR3 DNA follows: TGTGCCAGCAGCCCACAGGGGGCGCGGGAAAAACTGTTTTTT. Based on the CDR3 plus reference TRBV27 and TRBJ1-4, the full variable domain is EAQVTQNPRYLITVTGKKLTVTCSQNMNHEYMSWYRQDPGLGLRQIYYSMNVEVTDKGDVPEGYKVSRKEKRNFPLILESPSPNQTSLYFCASSPQGAREKLFFGSGTQLSVL.

This chain connects TRBV9 to TRBJ2-5; 10 positions match TRBD2. Germline V gives CDR1 SGDLS, CDR2 YYNGEE. V was clipped by 0 bases and J by 4 bases; unmatched bases: 9. The CDR3 covers 17 residues. CDR3 amino acids: CASSVAPSGGGRETQYF. DNA for the CDR3: TGTGCCAGCAGCGTAGCTCCCAGCGGGGGGGGGAGAGAGACCCAGTACTTC.

This clone was counted a single time. J is TRBJ1-6 and V is TRBV3-1 (or the pseudogene TRBV3-2); D may be TRBD1 (5 bases). The CDR3 runs to 15 residues. V lost 4 bases and J 6 bases, leaving 13 bases between the germline ends. Germline-derived CDR1 and CDR2 are LGHDT and YNNKEL (reference sequence). The CDR3 DNA reads TGTGCCAGCAGCCTCCAGGGCGGTACTAATTCACCCCTCCACTTT. It yields the protein CASSLQGGTNSPLHF.

V gene TRBV25-1 combines with J gene TRBJ2-3; possible D gene TRBD2, 7 bases. Trimming cost V 1 base and J 4 bases, with 12 bases left between them. This CDR3 region has 15 residues. Germline V gives CDR1 MGHDK, CDR2 SYGVNS. The chain's CDR3 is CASSELGGPSDTQYF. For the CDR3, the DNA is TGTGCCAGCAGTGAATTGGGGGGGCCTTCAGATACGCAGTATTTT.

The CDR3: CASSRKGYYGYTF. In DNA form, the CDR3 reads TGTGCCAGCAGTAGAAAGGGGTACTATGGCTACACCTTC. This sequence joins TRBV27 and TRBJ1-2; D is perhaps TRBD1 (5 bases). This CDR3 is 13 amino acids long. V was trimmed by 5 bases and J by 3 bases, leaving 10 bases between them. Germline V CDR1 and CDR2: MNHEY, SMNVEV (reference sequence).

J is TRBJ1-4 and V is TRBV6-1, with D possibly being TRBD1 (6 bases). The V end was cut by 2 bases, the J end by 6 bases, with 13 bases between. CDR3 length equals 15 residues. The germline gives CDR1 MNHNS, CDR2 SASEGT. Written as DNA, the CDR3 is TGTGCCAGCAGTGAAACACAGGGATCGCATGAAAAACTGTTTTTT. This encodes CASSETQGSHEKLFF.

This sequence joins TRBV20-1 and TRBJ1-3; TRBD1 is a possible D gene (6 bases). CDR1 DFQATT and CDR2 SNEGSKA come from the germline V gene (reference sequence). V lost 3 bases and J lost 4, with 19 bases in between. The CDR3 runs to 16 residues. CDR3 coding DNA: TGCAGTGCTAGTGGCAACACAGGGCACGGGGGAAACACCATATATTTT. It is translated as CSASGNTGHGGNTIYF.

The chain carries TRBV2 and TRBJ1-1, with 9 bases lining up with TRBD1. Losses at the gene ends were 6 bases for V and 4 bases for J; bases not matched to a gene: 9. The CDR3 extends over 15 amino acids. Germline values: CDR1 SNHLY, CDR2 FYNNEI. The chain's CDR3 is CASRLDGTGITEAFF. CDR3 DNA sequence: TGTGCCAGCAGGTTGGACGGGACAGGGATCACTGAAGCTTTCTTT. Drawing the rest from reference TRBV2 and TRBJ1-1, the complete variable domain is EPEVTQTPSHQVTQMGQEVILRCVPISNHLYFYWYRQILGQKVEFLVSFYNNEISEKSEIFDDQFSVERPDGSNFTLKIRSTKLEDSAMYFCASRLDGTGITEAFFGQGTRLTVV.

This chain joins TRBV6-2 or TRBV6-3 and TRBJ2-1, with 8 bases lining up with TRBD2. Germline loops: CDR1 MNHEY, CDR2 SVGEGT. Germline trimming cut 5 bases from V and 5 bases from J; bases unmatched to any gene: 14. This CDR3 has 17 residues. CDR3 in amino acids: CASSKGLAGTSHNEQFF. The CDR3 DNA reads TGTGCCAGCAGTAAGGGTTTAGCGGGAACTAGTCACAATGAGCAGTTCTTC.

V usage is TRBV7-9 and J usage is TRBJ2-7; possible D gene TRBD2, 5 bases. Germline CDR1 and CDR2: SEHNR and FQNEAQ (reference sequence). V was cut by 5 bases and J by 7 bases, with 15 bases left in between. The CDR3 runs to 13 residues. The CDR3 reads CASSPRDPREQYF. The CDR3 nucleotides read TGTGCCAGCAGCCCTCGGGATCCGCGGGAGCAGTACTTC.

The chain employs TRBV5-4 and TRBJ2-7; TRBD1 aligns across 11 bases. Germline trimming cut 2 bases from V and 2 bases from J; bases unmatched to any gene: 3. Germline V gene data show CDR1 as SGHNT and CDR2 as YYREEE (reference sequence). The CDR3 sequence is 15 residues long. In DNA form, the CDR3 reads TGTGCCAGCAGCTTTCCGGGACAGGGGGCCTACGAGCAGTACTTC. Translated, it gives CASSFPGQGAYEQYF. The variable domain in full, completed from reference TRBV5-4 and TRBJ2-7, reads ETGVTQSPTHLIKTRGQQVTLRCSSQSGHNTVSWYQQALGQGPQFIFQYYREEENGRGNFPPRFSGLQFPNYSSELNVNALELDDSALYLCASSFPGQGAYEQYFGPGTRLTVT.